The rows below give T cell receptor beta chains drawn from one sample of a study of blood T cell repertoires in COVID-19. The repertoire was sequenced with immunoSEQ multiplex PCR; TCRdb's copy has only in-frame clones and lacks some. The sample includes roughly 77,000 clones, 76% seen only once; the top ten take approximately 15%. The sequenced sample was peripheral blood. Receptors were obtained from a man between 60 and 70 years old with COVID-19, enrolled during active disease. Each CDR3 is given with its conserved first and last residue. Fields, in order: J gene, D gene, clone size, V gene, CDR3 protein, CDR3 DNA. A D gene is named only where the DNA matches it firmly. Some rows have no size entry. The others give once, few or many, or a class for an expanded clone.

J gene: TRBJ1-1; D gene: -; clone size: few; V gene: TRBV5-1; CDR3 protein: CASSLVWGGRTEAFF; CDR3 DNA: TGCGCCAGCAGCTTGGTTTGGGGGGGACGCACTGAAGCTTTCTTT
J gene: TRBJ2-1; D gene: TRBD2; clone size: -; V gene: TRBV28; CDR3 protein: CASRHTSGNNEQFF; CDR3 DNA: TGTGCCAGCCGCCACACTAGCGGAAACAATGAGCAGTTCTTC
J gene: TRBJ1-3; D gene: -; clone size: -; V gene: TRBV7-9; CDR3 protein: CASAGYSGNTIYF; CDR3 DNA: TGTGCCAGCGCAGGGTACTCGGGAAACACCATATATTTT
J gene: TRBJ1-4; D gene: -; clone size: -; V gene: TRBV5-1; CDR3 protein: CASRLGHINEKLFF; CDR3 DNA: TGCGCCAGCAGGCTGGGACACATTAATGAAAAACTGTTTTTT
J gene: TRBJ2-5; D gene: TRBD2; clone size: few; V gene: TRBV28; CDR3 protein: CASSFGGGKETQYF; CDR3 DNA: TGTGCCAGCAGTTTTGGCGGGGGGAAAGAGACCCAGTACTTC
J gene: TRBJ2-3; D gene: -; clone size: -; V gene: TRBV29-1; CDR3 protein: CSGQKGESTDTQYF; CDR3 DNA: TGCAGCGGACAAAAGGGGGAAAGCACAGATACGCAGTATTTT
J gene: TRBJ1-2; D gene: TRBD1; clone size: -; V gene: TRBV5-5; CDR3 protein: CASRWEGQGYGYTF; CDR3 DNA: TGTGCCAGCAGGTGGGAGGGACAGGGATATGGCTACACCTTC
J gene: TRBJ2-5; D gene: TRBD2; clone size: -; V gene: TRBV9; CDR3 protein: CASSVDLRGGQETQYF; CDR3 DNA: TGTGCCAGCAGCGTAGATCTGCGGGGGGGCCAAGAGACCCAGTACTTC
J gene: TRBJ1-5; D gene: TRBD1; clone size: -; V gene: TRBV29-1; CDR3 protein: CSVGDRYNQPQHF; CDR3 DNA: TGCAGCGTTGGGGACAGATACAATCAGCCCCAGCATTTT
J gene: TRBJ1-5; D gene: -; clone size: -; V gene: TRBV18; CDR3 protein: CASSRGELQPQHF; CDR3 DNA: TGTGCCAGCTCACGGGGGGAGTTACAGCCCCAGCATTTT
J gene: TRBJ2-3; D gene: TRBD1; clone size: -; V gene: TRBV24-1; CDR3 protein: CATSSQGATQYF; CDR3 DNA: TGTGCCACCAGTAGTCAGGGGGCGACGCAGTATTTT
J gene: TRBJ1-1; D gene: -; clone size: -; V gene: TRBV28; CDR3 protein: CASSSTGMNTEAFF; CDR3 DNA: TGTGCCAGCTCCTCGACAGGTATGAACACTGAAGCTTTCTTT
J gene: TRBJ2-7; D gene: TRBD1; clone size: -; V gene: TRBV27; CDR3 protein: CASSLSGQGISYEQYF; CDR3 DNA: TGTGCCAGCAGTTTATCAGGACAGGGTATCTCCTACGAGCAGTACTTC
J gene: TRBJ1-2; D gene: -; clone size: -; V gene: TRBV4-1; CDR3 protein: CASSQDQNYGYTF; CDR3 DNA: TGCGCCAGCAGCCAAGATCAAAACTATGGCTACACCTTC
J gene: TRBJ2-5; D gene: -; clone size: -; V gene: TRBV9; CDR3 protein: CASSVQGTRQETQYF; CDR3 DNA: TGTGCCAGCAGCGTCCAGGGGACGCGCCAAGAGACCCAGTACTTC
J gene: TRBJ2-2; D gene: -; clone size: -; V gene: TRBV29-1; CDR3 protein: CSVPSRTSTGELFF; CDR3 DNA: TGCAGCGTTCCGTCTCGCACCAGCACCGGGGAGCTGTTTTTT
J gene: TRBJ1-1; D gene: -; clone size: -; V gene: TRBV10-2; CDR3 protein: CASSETPTEAFF; CDR3 DNA: TGCGCCAGCAGTGAGACACCGACAGAAGCTTTCTTT
J gene: TRBJ2-7; D gene: TRBD2; clone size: -; V gene: TRBV11-3; CDR3 protein: CASSTYGGTSGSYEQYF; CDR3 DNA: TGTGCCAGCAGCACCTACGGGGGTACTAGCGGGAGTTACGAGCAGTACTTC
J gene: TRBJ2-1; D gene: TRBD2; clone size: -; V gene: TRBV28; CDR3 protein: CASSLQRESREQFF; CDR3 DNA: TGTGCCAGCAGTTTACAGCGGGAGTCCCGCGAGCAGTTCTTC
J gene: TRBJ2-5; D gene: TRBD1; clone size: -; V gene: TRBV3-1/TRBV3-2; CDR3 protein: CASSHRGRETQYF; CDR3 DNA: TGTGCCAGCAGCCACAGGGGGCGGGAGACCCAGTACTTC
J gene: TRBJ2-7; D gene: TRBD1; clone size: -; V gene: TRBV18; CDR3 protein: CASSPKTGSSYEQYF; CDR3 DNA: TGTGCCAGCTCACCTAAGACAGGGAGCTCCTACGAGCAGTACTTC
J gene: TRBJ1-4; D gene: TRBD1; clone size: few; V gene: TRBV5-1; CDR3 protein: CASKTGAANEKLFF; CDR3 DNA: TGCGCCAGCAAAACAGGGGCAGCTAATGAAAAACTGTTTTTT